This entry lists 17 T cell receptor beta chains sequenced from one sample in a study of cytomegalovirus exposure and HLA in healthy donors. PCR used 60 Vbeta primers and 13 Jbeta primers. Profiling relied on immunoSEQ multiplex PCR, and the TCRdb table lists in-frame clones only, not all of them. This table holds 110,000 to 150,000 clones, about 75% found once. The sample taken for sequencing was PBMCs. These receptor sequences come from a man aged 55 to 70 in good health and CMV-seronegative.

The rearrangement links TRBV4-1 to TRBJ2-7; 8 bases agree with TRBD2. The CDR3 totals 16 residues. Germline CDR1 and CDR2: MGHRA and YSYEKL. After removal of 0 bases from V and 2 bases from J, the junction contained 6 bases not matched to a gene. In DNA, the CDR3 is TGCGCCAGCAGCCAAGACGATAGCGGGGCCCCCTACGAGCAGTACTTC. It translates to CASSQDDSGAPYEQYF.

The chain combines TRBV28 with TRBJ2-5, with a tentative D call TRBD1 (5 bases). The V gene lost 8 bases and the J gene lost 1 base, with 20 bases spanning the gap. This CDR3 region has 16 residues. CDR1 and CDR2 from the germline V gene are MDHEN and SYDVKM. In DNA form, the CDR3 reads TGTGCCAGCTACCCTACACAGGTTGGGGCCCAAGAGACCCAGTACTTC. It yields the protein CASYPTQVGAQETQYF.

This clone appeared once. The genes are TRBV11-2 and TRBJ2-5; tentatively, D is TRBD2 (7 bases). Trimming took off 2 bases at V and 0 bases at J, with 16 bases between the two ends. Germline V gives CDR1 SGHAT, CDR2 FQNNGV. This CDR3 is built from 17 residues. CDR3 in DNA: TGTGCCAGCAGCTTAAGGGGGGGGCTGGCCCACCAAGAGACCCAGTACTTC. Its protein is CASSLRGGLAHQETQYF.

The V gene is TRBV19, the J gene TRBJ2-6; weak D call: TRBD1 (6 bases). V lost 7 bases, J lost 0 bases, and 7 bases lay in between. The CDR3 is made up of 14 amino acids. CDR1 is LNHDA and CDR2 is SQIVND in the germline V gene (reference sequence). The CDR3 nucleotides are TGTGCCAGTAACAGGGACTCTGGGGCCAACGTCCTGACTTTC. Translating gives CASNRDSGANVLTF. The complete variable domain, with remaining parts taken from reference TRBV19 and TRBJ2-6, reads DGGITQSPKYLFRKEGQNVTLSCEQNLNHDAMYWYRQDPGQGLRLIYYSQIVNDFQKGDIAEGYSVSREKKESFPLTVTSAQKNPTAFYLCASNRDSGANVLTFGAGSRLTVL.

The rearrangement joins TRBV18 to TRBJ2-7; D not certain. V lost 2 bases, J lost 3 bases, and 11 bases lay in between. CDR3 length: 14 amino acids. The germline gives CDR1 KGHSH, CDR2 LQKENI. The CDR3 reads CASSPVSTSYEQYF. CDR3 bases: TGTGCCAGCTCACCAGTGTCCACGAGCTACGAGCAGTACTTC.

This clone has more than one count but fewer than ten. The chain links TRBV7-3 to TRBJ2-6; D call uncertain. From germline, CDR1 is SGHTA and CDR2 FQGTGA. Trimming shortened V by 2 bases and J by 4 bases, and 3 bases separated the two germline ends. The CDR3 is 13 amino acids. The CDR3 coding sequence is TGTGCCAGCAGCTTACAGGGGGCCAACGTCCTGACTTTC. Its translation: CASSLQGANVLTF.

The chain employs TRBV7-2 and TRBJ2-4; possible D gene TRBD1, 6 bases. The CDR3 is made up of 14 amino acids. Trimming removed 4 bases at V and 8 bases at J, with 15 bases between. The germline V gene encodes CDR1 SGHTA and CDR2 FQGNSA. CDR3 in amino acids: CASSSLRQEDIQYF. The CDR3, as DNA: TGTGCCAGCAGCTCGCTGAGACAGGAGGACATTCAGTACTTC.

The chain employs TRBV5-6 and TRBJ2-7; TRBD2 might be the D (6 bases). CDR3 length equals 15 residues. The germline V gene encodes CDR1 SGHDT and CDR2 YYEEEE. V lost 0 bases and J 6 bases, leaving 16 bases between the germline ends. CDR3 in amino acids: CASSLEWRVSGEQYF. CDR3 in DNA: TGTGCCAGCAGCTTGGAGTGGAGGGTGAGTGGCGAGCAGTACTTC.

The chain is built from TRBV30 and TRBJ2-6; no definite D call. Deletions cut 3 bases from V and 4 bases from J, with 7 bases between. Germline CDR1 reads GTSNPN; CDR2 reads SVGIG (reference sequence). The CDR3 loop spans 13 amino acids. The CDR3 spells CAWSSEGANVLTF. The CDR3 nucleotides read TGTGCCTGGAGCTCGGAGGGGGCCAACGTCCTGACTTTC.

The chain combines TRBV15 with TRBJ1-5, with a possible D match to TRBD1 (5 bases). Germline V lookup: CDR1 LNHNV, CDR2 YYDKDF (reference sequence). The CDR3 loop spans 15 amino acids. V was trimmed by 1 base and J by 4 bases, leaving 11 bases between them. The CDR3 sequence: CATSRGGPENQPQHF. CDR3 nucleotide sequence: TGTGCCACCAGCAGAGGGGGCCCGGAAAATCAGCCCCAGCATTTT.

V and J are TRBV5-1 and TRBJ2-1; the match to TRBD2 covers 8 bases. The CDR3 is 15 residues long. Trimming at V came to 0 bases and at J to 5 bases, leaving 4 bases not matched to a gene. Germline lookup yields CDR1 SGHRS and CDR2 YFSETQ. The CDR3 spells CASSLDSGENNEQFF. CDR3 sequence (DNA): TGCGCCAGCAGCTTGGATAGCGGGGAGAACAATGAGCAGTTCTTC.

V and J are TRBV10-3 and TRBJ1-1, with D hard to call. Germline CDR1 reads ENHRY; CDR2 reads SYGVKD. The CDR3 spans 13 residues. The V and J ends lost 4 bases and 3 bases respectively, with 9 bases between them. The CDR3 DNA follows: TGTGCCATCAGTGGATGGGCAGACACTGAAGCTTTCTTT. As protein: CAISGWADTEAFF.

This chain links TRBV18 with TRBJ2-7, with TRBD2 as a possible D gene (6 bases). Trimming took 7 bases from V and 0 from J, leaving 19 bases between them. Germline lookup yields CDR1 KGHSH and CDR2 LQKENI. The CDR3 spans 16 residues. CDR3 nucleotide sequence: TGTGCCAGCTTGCCCCCCGATGGAGGGCCCTCCTACGAGCAGTACTTC. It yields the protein CASLPPDGGPSYEQYF.

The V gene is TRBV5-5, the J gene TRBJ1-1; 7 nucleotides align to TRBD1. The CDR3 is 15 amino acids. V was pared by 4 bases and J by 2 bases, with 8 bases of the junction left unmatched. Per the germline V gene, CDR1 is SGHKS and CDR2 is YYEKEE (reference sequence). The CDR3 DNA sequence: TGTGCCAGCAGCGCCGAGGGGGCGGGAAACACTGAAGCTTTCTTT. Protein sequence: CASSAEGAGNTEAFF.

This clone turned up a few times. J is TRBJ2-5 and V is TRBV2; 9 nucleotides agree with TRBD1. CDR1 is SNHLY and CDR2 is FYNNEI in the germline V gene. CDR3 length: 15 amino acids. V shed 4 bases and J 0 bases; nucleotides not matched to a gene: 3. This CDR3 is CASSADRGYQETQYF. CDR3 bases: TGTGCCAGCAGTGCCGACAGGGGGTACCAAGAGACCCAGTACTTC. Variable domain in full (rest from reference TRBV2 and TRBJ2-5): EPEVTQTPSHQVTQMGQEVILRCVPISNHLYFYWYRQILGQKVEFLVSFYNNEISEKSEIFDDQFSVERPDGSNFTLKIRSTKLEDSAMYFCASSADRGYQETQYFGPGTRLLVL.

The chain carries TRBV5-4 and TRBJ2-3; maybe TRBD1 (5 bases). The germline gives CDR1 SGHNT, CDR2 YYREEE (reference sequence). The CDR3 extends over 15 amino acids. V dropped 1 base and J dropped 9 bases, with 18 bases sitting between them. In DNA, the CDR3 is TGTGCCAGCAGCTTGACCGATATTGCTTGGGGCACGCAGTATTTT. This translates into CASSLTDIAWGTQYF.

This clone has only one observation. This CDR3 is CASSIGGVRDIQYF. DNA of the CDR3: TGTGCCAGTAGTATAGGGGGGGTTAGGGACATTCAGTACTTC. The chain is built from TRBV19 and TRBJ2-4; D may be TRBD2 (6 bases). This CDR3 region has 14 residues. CDR1 is LNHDA, CDR2 SQIVND, per germline (reference sequence). Trimming cost V 1 base and J 8 bases, with 12 bases left between them.